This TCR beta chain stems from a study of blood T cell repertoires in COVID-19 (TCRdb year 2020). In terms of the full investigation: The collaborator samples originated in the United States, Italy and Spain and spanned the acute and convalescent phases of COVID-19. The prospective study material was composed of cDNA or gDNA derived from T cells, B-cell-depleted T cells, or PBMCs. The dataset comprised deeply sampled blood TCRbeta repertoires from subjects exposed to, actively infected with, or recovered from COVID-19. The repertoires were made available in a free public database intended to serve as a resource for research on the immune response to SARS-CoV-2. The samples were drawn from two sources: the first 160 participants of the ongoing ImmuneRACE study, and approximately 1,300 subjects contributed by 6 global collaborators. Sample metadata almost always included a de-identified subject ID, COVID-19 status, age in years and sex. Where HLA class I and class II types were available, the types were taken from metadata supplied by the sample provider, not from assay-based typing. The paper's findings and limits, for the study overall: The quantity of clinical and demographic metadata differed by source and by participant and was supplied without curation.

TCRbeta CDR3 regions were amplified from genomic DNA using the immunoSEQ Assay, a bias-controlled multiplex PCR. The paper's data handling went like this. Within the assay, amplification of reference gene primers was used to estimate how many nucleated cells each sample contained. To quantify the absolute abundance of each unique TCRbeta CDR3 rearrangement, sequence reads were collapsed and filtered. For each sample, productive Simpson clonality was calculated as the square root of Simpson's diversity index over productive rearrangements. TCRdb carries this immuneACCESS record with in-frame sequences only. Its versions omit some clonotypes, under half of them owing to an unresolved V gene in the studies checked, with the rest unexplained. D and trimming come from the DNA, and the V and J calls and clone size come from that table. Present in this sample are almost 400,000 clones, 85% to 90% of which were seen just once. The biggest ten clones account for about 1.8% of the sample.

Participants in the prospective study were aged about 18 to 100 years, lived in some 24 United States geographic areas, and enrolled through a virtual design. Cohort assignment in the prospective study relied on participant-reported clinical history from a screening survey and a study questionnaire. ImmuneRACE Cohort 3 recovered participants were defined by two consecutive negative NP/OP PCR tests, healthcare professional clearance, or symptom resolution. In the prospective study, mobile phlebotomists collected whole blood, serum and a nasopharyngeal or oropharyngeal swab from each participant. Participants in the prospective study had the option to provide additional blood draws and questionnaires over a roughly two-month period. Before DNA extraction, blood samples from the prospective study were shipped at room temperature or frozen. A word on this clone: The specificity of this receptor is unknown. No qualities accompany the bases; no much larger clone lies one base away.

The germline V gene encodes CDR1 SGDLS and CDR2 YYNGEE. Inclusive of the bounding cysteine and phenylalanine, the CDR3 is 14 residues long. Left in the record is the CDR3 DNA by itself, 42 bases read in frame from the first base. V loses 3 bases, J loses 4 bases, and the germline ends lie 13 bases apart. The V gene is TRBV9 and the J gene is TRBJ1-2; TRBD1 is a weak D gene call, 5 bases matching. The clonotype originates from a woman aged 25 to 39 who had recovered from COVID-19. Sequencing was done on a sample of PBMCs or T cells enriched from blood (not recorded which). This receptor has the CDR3 CASSGAGPGYGYTF. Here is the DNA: TGTGCCAGCAGCGGGGCGGGGCCGGGCTATGGCTACACCTTC.